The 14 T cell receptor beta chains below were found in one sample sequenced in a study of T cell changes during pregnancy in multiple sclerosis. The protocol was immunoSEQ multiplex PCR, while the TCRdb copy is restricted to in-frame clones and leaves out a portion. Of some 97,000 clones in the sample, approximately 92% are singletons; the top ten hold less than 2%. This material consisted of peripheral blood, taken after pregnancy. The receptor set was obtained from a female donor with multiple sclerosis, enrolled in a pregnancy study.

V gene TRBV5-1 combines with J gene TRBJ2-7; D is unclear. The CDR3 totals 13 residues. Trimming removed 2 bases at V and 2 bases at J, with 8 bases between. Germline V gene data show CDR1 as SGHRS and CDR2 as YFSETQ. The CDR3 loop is CASSLSRTYEQYF. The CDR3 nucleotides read TGCGCCAGCAGCTTATCCAGGACCTACGAGCAGTACTTC.

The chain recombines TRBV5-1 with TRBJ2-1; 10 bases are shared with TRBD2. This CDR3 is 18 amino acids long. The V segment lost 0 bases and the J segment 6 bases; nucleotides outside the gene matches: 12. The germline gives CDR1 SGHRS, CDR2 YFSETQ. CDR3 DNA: TGCGCCAGCAGCTTGGTGGGACTAGCGTCTCTAGGGGCCAATGAGCAGTTCTTC. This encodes CASSLVGLASLGANEQFF.

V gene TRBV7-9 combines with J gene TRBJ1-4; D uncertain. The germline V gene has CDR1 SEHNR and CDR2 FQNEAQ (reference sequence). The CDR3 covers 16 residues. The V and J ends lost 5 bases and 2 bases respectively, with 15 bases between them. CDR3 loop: CASSRGPAITNEKLFF. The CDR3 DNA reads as TGTGCCAGCAGCCGTGGGCCGGCCATTACTAATGAAAAACTGTTTTTT. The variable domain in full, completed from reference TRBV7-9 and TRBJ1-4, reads DTGVSQNPRHKITKRGQNVTFRCDPISEHNRLYWYRQTLGQGPEFLTYFQNEAQLEKSRLLSDRFSAERPKGSFSTLEIQRTEQGDSAMYLCASSRGPAITNEKLFFGSGTQLSVL.

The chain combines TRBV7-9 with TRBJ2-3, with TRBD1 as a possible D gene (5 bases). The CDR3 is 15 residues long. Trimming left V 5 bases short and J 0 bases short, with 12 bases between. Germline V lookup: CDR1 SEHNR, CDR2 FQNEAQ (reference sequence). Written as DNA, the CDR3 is TGTGCCAGCAGCCTACAGGTCTCTAGCACAGATACGCAGTATTTT. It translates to CASSLQVSSTDTQYF.

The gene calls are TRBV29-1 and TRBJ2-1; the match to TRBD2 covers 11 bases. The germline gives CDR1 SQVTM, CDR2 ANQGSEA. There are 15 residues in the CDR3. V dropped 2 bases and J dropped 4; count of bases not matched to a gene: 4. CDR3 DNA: TGCAGCGTTGAACGTCTAGCGGGGGGATACAATGAGCAGTTCTTC. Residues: CSVERLAGGYNEQFF.

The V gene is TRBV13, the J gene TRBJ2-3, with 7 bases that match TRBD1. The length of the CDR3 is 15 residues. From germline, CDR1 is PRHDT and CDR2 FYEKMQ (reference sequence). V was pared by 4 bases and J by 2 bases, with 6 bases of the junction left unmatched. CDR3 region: CASSSDRAVTDTQYF. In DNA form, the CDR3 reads TGTGCCAGCAGCTCCGACAGGGCCGTCACAGATACGCAGTATTTT.

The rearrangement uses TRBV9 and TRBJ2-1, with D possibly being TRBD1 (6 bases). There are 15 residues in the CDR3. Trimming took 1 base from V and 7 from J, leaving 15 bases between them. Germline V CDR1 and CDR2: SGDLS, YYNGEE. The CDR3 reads CASSVSGSQGNEQFF. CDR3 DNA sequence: TGTGCCAGCAGCGTATCCGGGTCCCAGGGGAATGAGCAGTTCTTC.

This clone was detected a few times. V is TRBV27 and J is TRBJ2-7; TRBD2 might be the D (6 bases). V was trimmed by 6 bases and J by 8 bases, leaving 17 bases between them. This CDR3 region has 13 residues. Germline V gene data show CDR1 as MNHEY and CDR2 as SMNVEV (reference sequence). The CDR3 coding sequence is TGTGCCAGCAGGGCCGGGGGTCAGTATAAGCAGTACTTC. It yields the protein CASRAGGQYKQYF.

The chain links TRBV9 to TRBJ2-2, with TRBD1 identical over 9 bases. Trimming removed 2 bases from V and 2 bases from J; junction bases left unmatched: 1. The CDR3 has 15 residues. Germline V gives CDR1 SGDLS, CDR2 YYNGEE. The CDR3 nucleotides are TGTGCCAGCAGCGTGACAGGGGGTAACACCGGGGAGCTGTTTTTT. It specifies CASSVTGGNTGELFF.

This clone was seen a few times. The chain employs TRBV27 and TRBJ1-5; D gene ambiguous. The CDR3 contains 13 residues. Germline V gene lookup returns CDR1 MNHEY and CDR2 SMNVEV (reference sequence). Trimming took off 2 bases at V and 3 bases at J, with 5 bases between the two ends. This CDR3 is CASSLAVNQPQHF. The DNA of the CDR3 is TGTGCCAGCAGTTTAGCGGTCAATCAGCCCCAGCATTTT.

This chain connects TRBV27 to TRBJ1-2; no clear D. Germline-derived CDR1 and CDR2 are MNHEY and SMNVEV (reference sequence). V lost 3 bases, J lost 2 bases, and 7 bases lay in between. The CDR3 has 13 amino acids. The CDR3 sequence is CASSLSGNYGYTF. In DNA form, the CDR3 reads TGTGCCAGCAGTTTGTCAGGCAACTATGGCTACACCTTC.

Here the CDR3 reads CASSRRQNSNQPQHF. CDR3 nucleotide sequence: TGCGCCAGCAGCCGGCGACAGAATAGCAATCAGCCCCAGCATTTT. The chain uses TRBV5-1 and TRBJ1-5; a possible D gene is TRBD1 (5 bases). CDR1 is SGHRS, CDR2 YFSETQ, per germline. Deletions cut 4 bases from V and 0 bases from J, with 11 bases between. The length of the CDR3 is 15 residues. The full variable domain, completed using reference TRBV5-1 and TRBJ1-5, is KAGVTQTPRYLIKTRGQQVTLSCSPISGHRSVSWYQQTPGQGLQFLFEYFSETQRNKGNFPGRFSGRQFSNSRSEMNVSTLELGDSALYLCASSRRQNSNQPQHFGDGTRLSIL.

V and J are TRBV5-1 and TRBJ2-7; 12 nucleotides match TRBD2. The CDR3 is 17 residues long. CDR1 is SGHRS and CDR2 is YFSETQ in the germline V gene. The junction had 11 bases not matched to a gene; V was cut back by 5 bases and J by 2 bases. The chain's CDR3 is CASSRQTSGGSTYEQYF. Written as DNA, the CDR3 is TGCGCCAGCAGTCGTCAGACTAGCGGGGGTTCAACCTACGAGCAGTACTTC.

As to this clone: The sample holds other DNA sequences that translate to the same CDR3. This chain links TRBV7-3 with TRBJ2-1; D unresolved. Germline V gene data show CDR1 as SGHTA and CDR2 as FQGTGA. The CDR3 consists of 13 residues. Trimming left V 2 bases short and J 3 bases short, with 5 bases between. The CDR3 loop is CASSLSSYNEQFF. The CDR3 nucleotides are TGTGCCAGCAGCTTATCCAGCTACAATGAGCAGTTCTTC.